The entry below describes one T cell receptor beta chain. Its recognized antigen is unknown. No qualities accompany the bases; no much larger clone lies one base away. The immunoSEQ Assay was used to sequence TCRbeta CDR3 regions. After extraction, genomic DNA underwent amplification by bias-controlled multiplex PCR, followed by high-throughput sequencing. The original methods were these. To quantify the absolute abundance of each unique TCRbeta CDR3 region, sequences were collapsed and filtered. Usable DNA was measured by amplifying reference genes present in all nucleated cells, and TCRbeta template counts were normalized to that usable DNA to estimate T cell fraction. Repertoire TCRs were annotated as SARS-CoV-2-specific by exact matching of V gene, CDR3 amino acid sequence and J gene to a known reactive TCR set. The reference SARS-CoV-2 TCR set was obtained from MIRA and was filtered for enrichment in COVID-19-positive ImmuneCODE repertoires, whereby public or cross-reactive TCRs were removed. Using the MIRA antigens, annotated TCRs were further analysed by specific ORF or by position within an ORF. Breadth was defined as the number of annotated unique rearrangements divided by the total number of unique productive rearrangements, and depth was defined as the summed frequency of the annotated unique rearrangements. Two-sided Wilcoxon rank-sum tests were used to compare TCR breadth between groups. Sourced from immuneACCESS, this table was stored by TCRdb with only in-frame sequences that have V and J called. A share of the clones is absent; for the studies checked, an unresolved V gene accounts for under half, and the remainder has no known explanation. For V, J and clone size, that table is used; D and trimming come from the DNA. This sample has about 370,000 clones in its table, and approximately 91% of those were observed once. Together, the top ten hold 3.5% of the sample.

This specimen comes from a study of Ad26.COV2.S vaccination and SARS-CoV-2 variants (dated by TCRdb to about 2021). Context from the whole study: Vaccine-arm donors came from COV1001, a multicentre, randomized, double-blind, placebo-controlled phase I-IIa trial of Ad26.COV2.S in healthy adults. Ad26.COV2.S was given intramuscularly at 5x10^10 or 1x10^11 viral particles, as a single shot or as two shots 56 days apart. TCRbeta repertoire sequencing served as the tool for gauging how specific and how broad the SARS-CoV-2-reactive T cell receptors were following Ad26.COV2.S vaccination. Participants in the trial were split at random into five groups of five each, receiving low-dose or high-dose Ad26.COV2.S once or twice, or else placebo on both occasions. The TCR-sequenced set comprised approximately 32 samples: approximately 19 Ad26.COV2.S vaccine recipients, 5 placebo recipients and 8 SARS-CoV-2 convalescent individuals. Investigators remained blinded to trial group allocation during experiments and outcome assessment. Study-level results and caveats: Non-spike TCR breadth was comparable between vaccine and placebo recipients, consistent with the vaccine containing only spike. Spike-specific TCR breadth was higher in Ad26.COV2.S recipients than in placebo recipients (P = 0.0014). The study was not powered to compare responses between vaccine doses or regimens. After vaccination, spike-specific CD8+ and CD4+ T cell responses were reported to show substantial breadth. The authors noted that the TCR breadth and depth analyses may have underestimated total T cell responses.

Read against the paper, the sample's treatment or condition label means: roughly 20 received Ad26.COV2.S at low or high dose, single or two shots; 5 received placebo; per-sample allocation not given. Repertoires of vaccine and placebo recipients were sequenced from samples taken on day 63 after the first injection. In Cohort 1b, some 25 adults aged 18-55 years were enrolled at a single site in Boston, USA, between 29 July and 7 August 2020. Ad26.COV2.S was a replication-incompetent adenovirus type 26 vector that expressed a prefusion-stabilized SARS-CoV-2 spike protein derived from the original Wuhan strain. From the cysteine through the phenylalanine, the CDR3 covers 14 amino acids. Only the CDR3 region is kept as DNA, spanning 42 bases read in frame from base 1. V is shortened by 2 bases, J by 4 bases, and the region joining them spans 11 bases. CDR1 and CDR2 (SEHNR, FQNEAQ) derive from the germline V gene (reference sequence).

The clonotype originates from a person aged 18-65 years who received the Ad26.COV2.S COVID-19 vaccine or a placebo. The sequencing here drew on peripheral blood, taken in a trial of Ad26.COV2.S vaccine versus placebo. The sequence links TRBV7-9 to TRBJ1-1; a tentative D match to TRBD1 spans 6 bases. Here the CDR3 is given as CASSLSGAGTEAFF. The sequence in DNA is TGTGCCAGCAGCTTATCAGGGGCAGGCACTGAAGCTTTCTTT.